The 19 T cell receptor beta chains listed next were all sequenced from one sample in a study of Ad26.COV2.S vaccination and SARS-CoV-2 variants. Treatment indicated: roughly 20 received Ad26.COV2.S at low or high dose, single or two shots; 5 received placebo; per-sample allocation not given. The samples were gathered on day 63 after the first injection of vaccine or placebo. Sequencing was performed with immunoSEQ multiplex PCR; in TCRdb, only in-frame clones are kept and a portion is missing. The sample shows around 450,000 clones, about 89% of them seen only once. The starting material was peripheral blood, obtained in a trial of Ad26.COV2.S vaccine versus placebo. These receptors all stem from a person between 18 and 59 years old who received the Ad26.COV2.S COVID-19 vaccine or a placebo.

The sample holds one count of this clone. The genes are TRBV5-1 and TRBJ1-4, with D unclear. This CDR3 comprises 12 residues. The V gene's germline CDR1 is SGHRS and CDR2 YFSETQ. V shed 4 bases and J shed 11 bases, with 12 bases lying between them. The CDR3 DNA is TGCGCCAGCAGCACAGAAAAAGGGAAACTGTTTTTT. It yields the protein CASSTEKGKLFF. The full variable domain, in which reference TRBV5-1 and TRBJ1-4 provide the parts outside the CDR3, is KAGVTQTPRYLIKTRGQQVTLSCSPISGHRSVSWYQQTPGQGLQFLFEYFSETQRNKGNFPGRFSGRQFSNSRSEMNVSTLELGDSALYLCASSTEKGKLFFGSGTQLSVL.

Only one count was recorded for this clone. The chain employs TRBV28 and TRBJ1-5; TRBD1 agrees at 7 bases. The germline V gene encodes CDR1 MDHEN and CDR2 SYDVKM. The CDR3 spans 19 residues. V dropped 4 bases and J dropped 5; count of bases not matched to a gene: 20. The CDR3 loop is CASSSTRSRDSVWHQPQHF. Here the CDR3 DNA reads TGTGCCAGCAGTTCCACCCGGTCCCGGGACAGTGTTTGGCATCAGCCCCAGCATTTT.

The V gene is TRBV30, the J gene TRBJ1-4; 7 nucleotides match TRBD1. Germline V gene sequence: CDR1 GTSNPN, CDR2 SVGIG (reference sequence). The CDR3 sequence is 13 residues long. Trimming at V came to 2 bases and at J to 8 bases, leaving 5 bases not matched to a gene. Here the CDR3 reads CAWSPGTEEKLFF. The CDR3 DNA is TGTGCCTGGAGTCCCGGGACAGAGGAAAAACTGTTTTTT.

The V gene is TRBV30, the J gene TRBJ1-6, with 9 bases that match TRBD1. Trimming cost V 3 bases and J 7 bases; bases outside gene matches: 4. Germline CDR1 and CDR2: GTSNPN and SVGIG (reference sequence). The CDR3 runs 14 residues. DNA of the CDR3: TGTGCCTGGAGCACCGGGACAGGGAATTCACCCCTCCACTTT. Amino acid sequence: CAWSTGTGNSPLHF.

This chain uses TRBV4-3 with TRBJ2-7, with TRBD1 identical over 7 bases. V lost 1 base to trimming and J lost 4 bases; unmatched junction nucleotides: 7. The CDR3 consists of 15 residues. Germline V gene sequence: CDR1 LGHNA, CDR2 YSLEER. CDR3 region: CASSQGDRRRYEQYF. The CDR3 bases are TGCGCCAGCAGCCAAGGGGACAGAAGACGTTACGAGCAGTACTTC.

V gene TRBV30 combines with J gene TRBJ2-5; D not resolved. The CDR3 spans 14 residues. The germline gives CDR1 GTSNPN, CDR2 SVGIG (reference sequence). The V end lost 4 bases, the J end lost 0 bases, and 12 bases lay between the germline ends. The CDR3 DNA reads as TGTGCCTGGACTAAGATGGGCTACCAAGAGACCCAGTACTTC. Its protein is CAWTKMGYQETQYF.

This rearrangement joins TRBV11-3 to TRBJ1-1; D gene uncertain. The CDR3 length is 9 residues. CDR1 is SGHNT and CDR2 is YENEEA in the germline V gene. CDR3 in DNA: TGTAGCGTAGGGCGCGGGGCTTTCTTT. This sequence encodes CSVGRGAFF.

J is TRBJ1-2 and V is TRBV6-5, with D perhaps matching TRBD1 (5 bases). V was pared by 0 bases and J by 6 bases, with 11 bases between. The CDR3 is made up of 14 amino acids. Germline CDR1 and CDR2: MNHEY and SVGAGI. The CDR3 DNA follows: TGTGCCAGCAGTTACTCTTCAGGGACGGATGGCTACACCTTC. Its translation: CASSYSSGTDGYTF.

This clone was recorded only once. This chain connects TRBV28 to TRBJ2-1, with a weak D call TRBD2 (5 bases). This CDR3 is 14 amino acids long. V lost 4 bases and J lost 8, with 15 bases in between. Germline assignment: CDR1 MDHEN and CDR2 SYDVKM. The DNA of the CDR3 is TGTGCCAGCAGTTCCTCTTCGGGATGGTATGAGCAGTTCTTC. This translates into CASSSSSGWYEQFF.

The V and J genes are TRBV9 and TRBJ2-2; TRBD2 matches at 9 bases. J was trimmed by 1 base and V by 3 bases; bases with no gene match: 7. The CDR3 extends over 17 amino acids. Germline V CDR1 and CDR2: SGDLS, YYNGEE. The CDR3 bases are TGTGCCAGCAGCGAGAGGGCTAGCGGGGTGAACACCGGGGAGCTGTTTTTT. Translated, it gives CASSERASGVNTGELFF.

J is TRBJ2-7 and V is TRBV18; 9 positions agree with TRBD1. Germline assignment: CDR1 KGHSH and CDR2 LQKENI. J lost 2 bases, V lost 2 bases, and 7 bases had no gene match. This CDR3 region has 16 residues. CDR3 sequence (DNA): TGTGCCAGCTCACCAGGGGGACAGGGTAGCCCCTACGAGCAGTACTTC. This encodes CASSPGGQGSPYEQYF.

V is TRBV9 and J is TRBJ2-2, with 8 nucleotides matching TRBD2. J gave up 8 bases and V 5 bases, and 11 bases lay outside the gene matches. The CDR3 contains 15 residues. Per the germline V gene, CDR1 is SGDLS and CDR2 is YYNGEE. CDR3 sequence: CASSRGTRGRGELFF. The CDR3 DNA reads TGTGCCAGCAGTAGAGGGACTAGAGGCAGAGGGGAGCTGTTTTTT. Filled out from reference TRBV9 and TRBJ2-2, the complete variable domain reads DSGVTQTPKHLITATGQRVTLRCSPRSGDLSVYWYQQSLDQGLQFLIQYYNGEERAKGNILERFSAQQFPDLHSELNLSSLELGDSALYFCASSRGTRGRGELFFGEGSRLTVL.

The DNA of the CDR3 is TGTGCCAGCAGGGTCAGGGTTTTGGATGGCTACACCTTC. This encodes CASRVRVLDGYTF. This rearrangement joins TRBV28 to TRBJ1-2, with D perhaps TRBD1 (5 bases). The CDR3 is 13 residues long. Germline CDR1 and CDR2: MDHEN and SYDVKM. V was shortened by 6 bases and J by 6 bases, with 14 bases between the two germline ends.

The J gene is TRBJ1-4, the V gene TRBV7-2, with D uncertain. The V end was cut by 7 bases, the J end by 0 bases, with 9 bases between. This CDR3 is 14 amino acids long. From germline, CDR1 is SGHTA and CDR2 FQGNSA. CDR3 sequence: CASTSGTTNEKLFF. CDR3 nucleotide sequence: TGTGCCAGCACCTCCGGGACAACTAATGAAAAACTGTTTTTT. Full variable domain (missing parts from reference TRBV7-2 and TRBJ1-4): GAGVSQSPSNKVTEKGKDVELRCDPISGHTALYWYRQSLGQGLEFLIYFQGNSAPDKSGLPSDRFSAERTGGSVSTLTIQRTQQEDSAVYLCASTSGTTNEKLFFGSGTQLSVL.

This chain links TRBV4-3 with TRBJ1-1; a weak D match, TRBD1 (5 bases). Germline values: CDR1 LGHNA, CDR2 YSLEER. The CDR3 is made up of 17 amino acids. Trimming removed 0 bases from V and 1 base from J, with 15 bases in between. The CDR3 coding sequence is TGCGCCAGCAGCCAAGATTGGGGAGGGCAGGGGAACACTGAAGCTTTCTTT. Protein: CASSQDWGGQGNTEAFF.

The chain couples TRBV9 to TRBJ2-7, with 7 bases fitting TRBD2. The V gene's germline CDR1 is SGDLS and CDR2 YYNGEE. The length of the CDR3 is 15 residues. The junction had 6 bases not matched to a gene; V was cut back by 0 bases and J by 3 bases. CDR3 sequence reads: CASSVGGSGFYEQYF. CDR3 bases: TGTGCCAGCAGCGTAGGCGGGAGCGGGTTCTACGAGCAGTACTTC.

This chain joins TRBV27 and TRBJ2-3; 8 nucleotides line up with TRBD2. Germline V gene sequence: CDR1 MNHEY, CDR2 SMNVEV (reference sequence). The V and J ends lost 6 bases and 1 base, in that order; junction bases with no gene match: 6. The CDR3 length is 15 residues. The CDR3 here is CASSLTSARTDTQYF. The CDR3 DNA is TGTGCCAGCAGCCTGACTAGCGCGCGCACAGATACGCAGTATTTT.

The chain uses TRBV5-4 and TRBJ2-7, with D possibly being TRBD1 or TRBD2 (6 bases each). The V and J ends lost 1 base and 2 bases respectively, with 10 bases between them. Germline-derived CDR1 and CDR2 are SGHNT and YYREEE (reference sequence). This CDR3 is 14 amino acids long. The CDR3 loop reads CASSLNGGPYEQYF. CDR3 DNA: TGTGCCAGCAGCTTGAACGGGGGCCCCTACGAGCAGTACTTC.

The CDR3 sequence is CASSLRRQNEQFF. The CDR3 bases are TGTGCCAGCAGTTTGCGGCGGCAAAATGAGCAGTTCTTC. This chain uses TRBV12-3 or TRBV12-4 with TRBJ2-1; D is undetermined. The CDR3 extends over 13 amino acids. Trimming removed 3 bases at V and 7 bases at J, with 10 bases between.